The clone carrying this T cell receptor (beta chain) was counted ten times or more. TCRdb re-clonotyped the PCR reads through MiXCR. This sample has about 15,000 clones, with 25% to 30% found just once. This entry is derived from a study of metastatic and nonmetastatic thyroid tumors. The wider study: Peripheral blood and tumor or nodule samples from malignant and benign thyroid patients were compared.

This CDR3 spans 14 amino acids. The germline V and J ends were trimmed by 0 bases and 5 bases, with 8 bases remaining between them. Germline CDR1 is LGHNA and CDR2 is YSLEER. No patient received treatment before thyroid surgery. Sequencing input: tumor tissue. The chain joins TRBV4-3 to TRBJ2-4, with D uncertain. The clonotype was recovered from a female donor with papillary thyroid cancer or a benign thyroid nodule (not recorded which). Some clones in this sample may be carry-over from other donors' samples. The CDR3 here is CASSQEVGENIQYF. The CDR3 DNA follows: TGCGCCAGCAGCCAAGAAGTGGGCGAAAACATTCAGTACTTC.